This TCR beta chain was identified in a study of molecular identifiers for immune sequencing clone quantification. At the level of the study: In replicates, the authors split RNA from around 18,000 or 91,000 naive CD8 cells five ways and sequenced four.

This clonotype occurred many times. Each CDR3 protein is one row after TCRdb ran MiXCR on the PCR reads. The sample has 85,000 to 90,000 distinct CDR3 sequences; 15% to 20% are singletons. Each library that profiled naive CD8 cells came from around 20,000 to 1,000,000 sorted cells with 10%, 30% or 50% RNA. This sequence was found in a human donor in good health. Some libraries in this study had Jurkat cell RNA spiked in. Specimen: naive CD8+ T cells from blood, with Jurkat cell RNA spiked in. Subset: FACS-sorted CD8+CD4-CCR7+CD45RA+ naive T cells.

CDR3 in DNA: TGTGCCAGCAGACCTGACAGGGCCGGGTACGAGCAGTACTTC. The encoded protein is CASRPDRAGYEQYF. The J gene is TRBJ2-7, the V gene TRBV3-1; 7 bases line up with TRBD1. Unmatched junction bases numbered 9, after V lost 6 bases and J lost 4 bases. The CDR3 length is 14 residues. CDR1 is LGHDT, CDR2 YNNKEL, per germline (reference sequence).